The 18 T cell receptor beta chains listed next were all sequenced from one sample in a study of T-cell reconstitution after alpha-beta-depleted transplantation in children. The TCRbeta library was prepared with unique molecular identifiers. TCRdb independently ran MiXCR on the PCR reads; one entry per CDR3 protein. The table includes a few hundred thousand distinct CDR3 sequences, 9.7% detected once. Source: PBMCs from the stem cell graft donor, taken from the stem cell graft. The receptor set was obtained from a human donor who donated a stem cell graft to a child with SCID.

This clonotype was seen at least ten times. The V gene is TRBV20-1, the J gene TRBJ2-3; tentative D call: TRBD1 (6 bases). V dropped 0 bases and J dropped 6 bases, with 7 bases sitting between them. The CDR3 is made up of 12 amino acids. Germline CDR1 is DFQATT and CDR2 is SNEGSKA (reference sequence). This CDR3 is CSARDTGDTQYF. The DNA for the CDR3 is TGCAGTGCTAGAGATACAGGGGATACGCAGTATTTT.

This clonotype was counted ten times or more. This sequence joins TRBV5-1 and TRBJ2-2; D unclear. The CDR3 extends over 15 amino acids. Trimming cost V 2 bases and J 7 bases, with 15 bases left between them. The germline V gene has CDR1 SGHRS and CDR2 YFSETQ. As DNA, the CDR3 is TGCGCCAGCAGCTTTCAGCTTTCCGGTGGCGGGGAGCTGTTTTTT. Its protein is CASSFQLSGGGELFF.

This clonotype was counted ten times or more. The CDR3 sequence: CASSLDLGLGYGYTF. DNA of the CDR3: TGTGCCAGCAGCTTAGATCTGGGTTTGGGCTATGGCTACACCTTC. The chain uses TRBV7-2 and TRBJ1-2, with D uncertain. This CDR3 is 15 amino acids long. Germline V CDR1 and CDR2: SGHTA, FQGNSA. V lost 1 base and J lost 4, with 13 bases in between.

The V and J genes are TRBV18 and TRBJ1-2; 9 bases are a match to TRBD1. The CDR3 has 17 amino acids. Germline trimming cut 0 bases from V and 8 bases from J; bases unmatched to any gene: 13. Germline lookup yields CDR1 KGHSH and CDR2 LQKENI. The CDR3, as DNA: TGTGCCAGCTCACCACCGGGATCGGACAGGGGAGATGGAGGCTACACCTTC. Its protein is CASSPPGSDRGDGGYTF.

This clonotype was recorded at least ten times. This chain joins TRBV28 and TRBJ1-1, with D possibly being TRBD1 (6 bases). CDR3 size: 14 residues. Trimming shortened V by 6 bases and J by 1 base, and 12 bases separated the two germline ends. Germline loops: CDR1 MDHEN, CDR2 SYDVKM. CDR3 protein: CASRLGQRNTEAFF. For the CDR3, the DNA is TGTGCCAGCAGACTAGGACAGAGGAACACTGAAGCTTTCTTT.

This clonotype was picked up many times. The chain joins TRBV15 to TRBJ1-5, with D possibly being TRBD1 (5 bases). V lost 0 bases to trimming and J lost 5 bases, with 8 bases between them. Germline V gene data show CDR1 as LNHNV and CDR2 as YYDKDF (reference sequence). The CDR3 covers 14 residues. This chain's CDR3 is CATSRDRADQPQHF. The CDR3 nucleotides read TGTGCCACCAGCAGAGACAGGGCCGATCAGCCCCAGCATTTT.

This clonotype was seen ten or more times. This chain links TRBV12-3 or TRBV12-4 with TRBJ1-1; 7 bases match TRBD1. After removal of 7 bases from V and 1 base from J, the junction contained 6 bases not matched to a gene. This CDR3 comprises 14 residues. CDR3 in DNA: TGTGCCAGCACTCAGGGGGGTTGGAACACTGAAGCTTTCTTT. Translating it yields CASTQGGWNTEAFF.

This clonotype was counted many times. This chain links TRBV3-1 with TRBJ1-3; D remains ambiguous. V was shortened by 7 bases and J by 8 bases, with 12 bases between the two germline ends. This CDR3 has 12 residues. Germline V gene sequence: CDR1 LGHDT, CDR2 YNNKEL (reference sequence). CDR3 amino acids: CASNVAGDTIYF. In DNA form, the CDR3 reads TGTGCCAGCAACGTGGCGGGAGACACCATATATTTT.

The sample holds many counts of this clonotype. The gene calls are TRBV7-9 and TRBJ2-2; 8 bases line up with TRBD2. This CDR3 spans 16 amino acids. V gave up 5 bases and J gave up 5 bases; unmatched junction bases: 10. Germline CDR1 reads SEHNR; CDR2 reads FQNEAQ (reference sequence). DNA for the CDR3: TGTGCCAGCAGCCCCCGGGAGGGCGAATTGACCGGGGAGCTGTTTTTT. Translating it yields CASSPREGELTGELFF. Together with reference TRBV7-9 and TRBJ2-2, the CDR3 gives the full variable domain: DTGVSQNPRHKITKRGQNVTFRCDPISEHNRLYWYRQTLGQGPEFLTYFQNEAQLEKSRLLSDRFSAERPKGSFSTLEIQRTEQGDSAMYLCASSPREGELTGELFFGEGSRLTVL.

This clonotype was seen repeatedly, ten times or more. J is TRBJ2-3 and V is TRBV28, with D tentatively TRBD2 (6 bases). From germline, CDR1 is MDHEN and CDR2 SYDVKM. CDR3 size: 14 residues. The V gene lost 4 bases and the J gene lost 1 base, with 9 bases spanning the gap. The CDR3 spells CASSSKRGTDTQYF. CDR3 DNA sequence: TGTGCCAGCAGTTCTAAGCGGGGCACAGATACGCAGTATTTT.

This clonotype showed up just a few times. The chain employs TRBV30 and TRBJ1-3; tentatively, D is TRBD1 (5 bases). V lost 4 bases to trimming and J lost 5 bases, with 9 bases between them. Germline-derived CDR1 and CDR2 are GTSNPN and SVGIG (reference sequence). CDR3 length equals 12 residues. The CDR3 here is CAWTGSRNTIYF. The CDR3 bases are TGTGCCTGGACAGGGAGTCGAAACACCATATATTTT.

This clonotype was seen at least ten times. The V and J genes are TRBV5-1 and TRBJ2-1; D gene ambiguous. Germline V gene lookup returns CDR1 SGHRS and CDR2 YFSETQ. V was pared by 4 bases and J by 12 bases, with 23 bases between. This CDR3 region has 15 residues. The CDR3 DNA sequence: TGCGCCAGCAGCCAAGAACATTCTGGGCTAGTCGGGCAGTTCTTC. Amino acid sequence: CASSQEHSGLVGQFF.

Worth noting for this clonotype: A much larger clonotype is one base distant, so this may be a read error. The rearrangement links TRBV12-3 or TRBV12-4 to TRBJ2-1; 8 positions match TRBD1. The CDR3 loop spans 14 amino acids. Losses at the gene ends were 7 bases for V and 6 bases for J; bases not matched to a gene: 8. Here the CDR3 DNA reads TGTGCCAGCATCCGGGACAGGTGTATCAATGAGCAGTTCTTC. This gives the protein CASIRDRCINEQFF.

The genes are TRBV18 and TRBJ2-7, with D unclear. V shed 8 bases and J shed 8 bases, with 16 bases lying between them. Per germline, CDR1 KGHSH and CDR2 LQKENI. The CDR3 is 12 amino acids. The DNA of the CDR3 is TGTGCCAGCCCAGTATTTCCGACACAGCAGTACTTC. Its protein is CASPVFPTQQYF.

This clonotype was counted many times. The chain combines TRBV5-1 with TRBJ2-1, with 7 bases aligning to TRBD2. The CDR3 is 15 residues long. V dropped 4 bases and J dropped 0; count of bases not matched to a gene: 4. The germline V gene encodes CDR1 SGHRS and CDR2 YFSETQ. DNA of the CDR3: TGCGCCAGCAGCCCGCCGGGGGGCTCCTACAATGAGCAGTTCTTC. Translation gives CASSPPGGSYNEQFF.

The chain has TRBV12-3 or TRBV12-4 and TRBJ1-3; D remains unclear. Trimming took off 3 bases at V and 8 bases at J, with 5 bases between the two ends. The CDR3 sequence is 11 residues long. The CDR3 spells CASSFMDTIYF. In nucleotides, the CDR3 is TGTGCCAGCAGTTTTATGGACACCATATATTTT.

In its sample, this clonotype was seen many times. V is TRBV7-3 and J is TRBJ2-2; D is ambiguous. Germline CDR1 SGHTA, CDR2 FQGTGA. V was trimmed by 2 bases and J by 1 base, leaving 11 bases between them. This CDR3 has 16 amino acids. The CDR3 here is CASSLQDRLNTGELFF. CDR3 bases: TGTGCCAGCAGCTTACAGGATAGGCTGAACACCGGGGAGCTGTTTTTT.

A single count supports this clonotype. V is TRBV6-2 or TRBV6-3 and J is TRBJ1-2; 10 bases are shared with TRBD1. CDR1 is MNHEY and CDR2 is SVGEGT in the germline V gene. The CDR3 loop spans 16 amino acids. V shed 2 bases and J 0 bases; nucleotides not matched to a gene: 3. This CDR3 is CASSYLGTGANYGYTF. In DNA, the CDR3 is TGTGCCAGCAGTTACCTTGGGACAGGGGCTAACTATGGCTACACCTTC.